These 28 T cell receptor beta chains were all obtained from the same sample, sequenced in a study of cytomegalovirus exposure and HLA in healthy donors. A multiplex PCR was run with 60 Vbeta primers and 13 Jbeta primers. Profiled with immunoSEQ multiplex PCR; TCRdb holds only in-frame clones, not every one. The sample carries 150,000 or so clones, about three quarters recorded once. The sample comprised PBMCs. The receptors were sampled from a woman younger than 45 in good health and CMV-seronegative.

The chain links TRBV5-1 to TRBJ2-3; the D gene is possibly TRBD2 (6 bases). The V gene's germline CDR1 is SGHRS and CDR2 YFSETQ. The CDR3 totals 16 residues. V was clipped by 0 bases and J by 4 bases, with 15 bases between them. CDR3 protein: CASSLGPAGVADTQYF. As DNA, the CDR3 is TGCGCCAGCAGCTTGGGGCCAGCGGGCGTCGCAGATACGCAGTATTTT.

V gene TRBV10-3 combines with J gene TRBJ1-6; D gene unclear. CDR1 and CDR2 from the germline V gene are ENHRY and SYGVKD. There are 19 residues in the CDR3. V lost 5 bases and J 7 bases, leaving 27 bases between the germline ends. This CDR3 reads CAISILGGPGSAVNSPLHF. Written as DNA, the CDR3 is TGTGCCATCAGTATATTGGGAGGGCCGGGTAGTGCGGTGAATTCACCCCTCCACTTT.

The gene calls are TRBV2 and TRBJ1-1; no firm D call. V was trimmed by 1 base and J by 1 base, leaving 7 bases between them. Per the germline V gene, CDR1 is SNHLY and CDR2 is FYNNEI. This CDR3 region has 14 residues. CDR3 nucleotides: TGTGCCAGCAGTGAAGTAATCAGGAACACTGAAGCTTTCTTT. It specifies CASSEVIRNTEAFF. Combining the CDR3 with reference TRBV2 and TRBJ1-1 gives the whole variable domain EPEVTQTPSHQVTQMGQEVILRCVPISNHLYFYWYRQILGQKVEFLVSFYNNEISEKSEIFDDQFSVERPDGSNFTLKIRSTKLEDSAMYFCASSEVIRNTEAFFGQGTRLTVV.

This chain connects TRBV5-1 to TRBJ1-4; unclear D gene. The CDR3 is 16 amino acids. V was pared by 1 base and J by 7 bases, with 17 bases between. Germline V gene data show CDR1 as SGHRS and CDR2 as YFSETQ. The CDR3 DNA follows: TGCGCCAGCAGCTTGTTTAGTGGCAGAGGGTCTGAAAAACTGTTTTTT. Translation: CASSLFSGRGSEKLFF.

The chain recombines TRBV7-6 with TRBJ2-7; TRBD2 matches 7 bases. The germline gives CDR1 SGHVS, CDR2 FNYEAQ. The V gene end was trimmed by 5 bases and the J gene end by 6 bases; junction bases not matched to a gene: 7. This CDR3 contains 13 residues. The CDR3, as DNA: TGTGCCAGCAGCGTTGGGGGACTAACCGAGCAGTACTTC. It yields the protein CASSVGGLTEQYF.

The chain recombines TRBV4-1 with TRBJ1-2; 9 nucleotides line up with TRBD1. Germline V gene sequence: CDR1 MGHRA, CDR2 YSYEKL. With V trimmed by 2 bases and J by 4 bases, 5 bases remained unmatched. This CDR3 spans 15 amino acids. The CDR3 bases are TGCGCCAGCAGCCAATCCCCGGGACAGGGCTATGGCTACACCTTC. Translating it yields CASSQSPGQGYGYTF.

CDR3 nucleotides: TGTGCCAGCAGCCAAGTTGGACTAGCGGGGTTTATTAATGAGCAGTTCTTC. Residues: CASSQVGLAGFINEQFF. The chain joins TRBV4-2 to TRBJ2-1; TRBD2 matches 12 bases. V trimming: 1 base; J trimming: 7 bases; junction bases outside the gene matches: 8. Germline V gene lookup returns CDR1 LGHNA and CDR2 YNFKEQ. The CDR3 covers 17 residues.

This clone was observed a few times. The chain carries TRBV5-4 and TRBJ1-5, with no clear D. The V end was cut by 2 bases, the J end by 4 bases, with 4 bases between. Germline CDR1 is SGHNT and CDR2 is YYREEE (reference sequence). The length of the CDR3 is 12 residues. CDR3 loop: CASSFFNQPQHF. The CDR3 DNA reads TGTGCCAGCAGCTTCTTTAATCAGCCCCAGCATTTT.

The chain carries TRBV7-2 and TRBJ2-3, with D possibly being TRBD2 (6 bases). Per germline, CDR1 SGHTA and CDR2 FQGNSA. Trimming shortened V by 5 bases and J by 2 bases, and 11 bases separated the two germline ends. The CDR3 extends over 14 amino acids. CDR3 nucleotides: TGTGCCAGCAGCACCCTAGCGAACACAGATACGCAGTATTTT. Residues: CASSTLANTDTQYF.

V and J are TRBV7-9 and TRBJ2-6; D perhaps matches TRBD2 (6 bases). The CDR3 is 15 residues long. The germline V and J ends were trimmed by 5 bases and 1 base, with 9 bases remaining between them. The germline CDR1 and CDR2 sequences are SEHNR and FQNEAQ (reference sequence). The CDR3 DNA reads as TGTGCCAGCAGCCCGGGACTGTCTGGGGCCAACGTCCTGACTTTC. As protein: CASSPGLSGANVLTF.

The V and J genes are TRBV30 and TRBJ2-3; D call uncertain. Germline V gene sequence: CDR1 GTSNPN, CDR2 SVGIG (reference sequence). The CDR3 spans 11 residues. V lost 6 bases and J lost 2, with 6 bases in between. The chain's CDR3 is CACSYTDTQYF. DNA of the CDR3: TGTGCCTGCTCCTACACAGATACGCAGTATTTT.

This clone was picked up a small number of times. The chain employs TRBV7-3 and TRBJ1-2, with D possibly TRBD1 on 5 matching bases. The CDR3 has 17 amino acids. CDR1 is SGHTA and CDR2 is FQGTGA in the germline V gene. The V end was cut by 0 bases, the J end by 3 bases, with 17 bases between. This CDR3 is CASSLTPQAGGDYGYTF. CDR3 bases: TGTGCCAGCAGCTTAACGCCCCAGGCAGGAGGGGACTATGGCTACACCTTC.

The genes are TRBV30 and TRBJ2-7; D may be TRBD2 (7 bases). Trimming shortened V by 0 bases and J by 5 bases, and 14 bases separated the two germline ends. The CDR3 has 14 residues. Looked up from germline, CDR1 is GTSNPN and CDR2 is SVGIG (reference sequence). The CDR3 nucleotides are TGTGCCTGGAGTGTAGGGGGGGCTTGGGACGAGCAGTACTTC. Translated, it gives CAWSVGGAWDEQYF.

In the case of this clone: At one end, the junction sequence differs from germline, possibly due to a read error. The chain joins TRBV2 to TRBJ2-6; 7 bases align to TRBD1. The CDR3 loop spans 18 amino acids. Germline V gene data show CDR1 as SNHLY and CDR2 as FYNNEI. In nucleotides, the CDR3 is TGTGCCAGCAGTGGCGAGAACAGAGGGGGCTCTGGGGCCAACGGCCTGACTTTC. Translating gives CASSGENRGGSGANGLTF.

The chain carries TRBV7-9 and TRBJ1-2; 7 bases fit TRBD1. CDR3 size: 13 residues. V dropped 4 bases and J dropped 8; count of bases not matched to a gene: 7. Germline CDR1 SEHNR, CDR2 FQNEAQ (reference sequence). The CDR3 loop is CASSSDRVGGYTF. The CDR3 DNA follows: TGTGCCAGCAGCTCCGACAGGGTCGGGGGCTACACCTTC.

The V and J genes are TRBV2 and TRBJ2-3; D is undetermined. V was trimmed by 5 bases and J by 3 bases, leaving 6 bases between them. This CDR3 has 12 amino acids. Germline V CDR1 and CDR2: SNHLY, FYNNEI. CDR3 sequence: CASSYITDTQYF. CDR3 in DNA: TGTGCCAGCAGTTATATAACAGATACGCAGTATTTT.

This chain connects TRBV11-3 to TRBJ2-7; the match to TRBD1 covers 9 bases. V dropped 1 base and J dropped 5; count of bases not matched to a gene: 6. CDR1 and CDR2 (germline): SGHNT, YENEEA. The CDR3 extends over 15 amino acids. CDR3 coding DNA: TGTGCCAGCAGCTTAGTTGGGACAGGGATTCACGAGCAGTACTTC. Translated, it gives CASSLVGTGIHEQYF.

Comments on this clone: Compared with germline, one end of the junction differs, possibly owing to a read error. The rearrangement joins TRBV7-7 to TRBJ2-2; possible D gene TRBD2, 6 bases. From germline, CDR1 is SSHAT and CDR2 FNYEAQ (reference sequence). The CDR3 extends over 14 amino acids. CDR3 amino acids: CASSLGGVPGELFF. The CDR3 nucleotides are TGTGCTAGCAGCCTAGGCGGGGTTCCCGGGGAGCTGTTTTTT.

CDR3 bases: TGTGCCTGGAATCGATTTAGCGGGGACCAAGAGACCCAGTACTTC. This gives the protein CAWNRFSGDQETQYF. V and J are TRBV30 and TRBJ2-5; 8 bases map to TRBD2. The CDR3 is made up of 15 amino acids. The V gene end was trimmed by 4 bases and the J gene end by 0 bases; junction bases not matched to a gene: 7. Germline values: CDR1 GTSNPN, CDR2 SVGIG (reference sequence).

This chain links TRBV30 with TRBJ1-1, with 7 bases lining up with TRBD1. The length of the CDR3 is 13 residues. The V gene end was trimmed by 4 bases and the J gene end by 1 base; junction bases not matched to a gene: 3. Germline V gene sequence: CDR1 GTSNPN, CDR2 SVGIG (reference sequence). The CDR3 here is CAWMGQWNTEAFF. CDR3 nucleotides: TGTGCCTGGATGGGACAGTGGAACACTGAAGCTTTCTTT.

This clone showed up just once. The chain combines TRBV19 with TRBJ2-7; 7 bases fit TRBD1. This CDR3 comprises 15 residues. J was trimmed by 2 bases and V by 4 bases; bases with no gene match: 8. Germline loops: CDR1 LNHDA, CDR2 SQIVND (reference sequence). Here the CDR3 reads CASSTLTGMTYEQYF. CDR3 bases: TGTGCCAGTAGTACTCTGACAGGGATGACCTACGAGCAGTACTTC. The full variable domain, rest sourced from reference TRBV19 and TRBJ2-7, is DGGITQSPKYLFRKEGQNVTLSCEQNLNHDAMYWYRQDPGQGLRLIYYSQIVNDFQKGDIAEGYSVSREKKESFPLTVTSAQKNPTAFYLCASSTLTGMTYEQYFGPGTRLTVT.

Here the CDR3 reads CASSQRLAANTGELFF. CDR3 bases: TGTGCCAGCAGCCAAAGACTAGCGGCGAACACCGGGGAGCTGTTTTTT. The rearrangement joins TRBV4-2 to TRBJ2-2; 9 bases agree with TRBD2. The trim removed 2 bases at V and 0 bases at J, leaving 1 base unmatched. CDR3 length: 16 amino acids. Germline V gene lookup returns CDR1 LGHNA and CDR2 YNFKEQ.

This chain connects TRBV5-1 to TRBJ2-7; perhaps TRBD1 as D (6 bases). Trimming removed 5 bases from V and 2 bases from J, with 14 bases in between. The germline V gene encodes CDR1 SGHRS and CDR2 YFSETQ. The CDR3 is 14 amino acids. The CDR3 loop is CASRNQGQAYEQYF. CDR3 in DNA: TGCGCCAGCAGGAACCAGGGGCAAGCCTACGAGCAGTACTTC.

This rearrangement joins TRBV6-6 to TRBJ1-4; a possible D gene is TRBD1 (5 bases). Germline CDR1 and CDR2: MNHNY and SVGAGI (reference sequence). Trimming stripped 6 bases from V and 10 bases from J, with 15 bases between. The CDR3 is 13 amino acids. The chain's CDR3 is CASRSGTPGKLFF. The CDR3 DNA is TGTGCCAGCAGAAGCGGGACCCCTGGAAAACTGTTTTTT.

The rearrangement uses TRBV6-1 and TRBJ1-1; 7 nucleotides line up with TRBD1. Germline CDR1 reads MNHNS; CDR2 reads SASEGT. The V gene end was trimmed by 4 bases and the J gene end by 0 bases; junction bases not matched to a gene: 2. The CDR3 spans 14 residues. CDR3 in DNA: TGTGCCAGCAGTGGGGGACAGATGAACACTGAAGCTTTCTTT. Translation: CASSGGQMNTEAFF.

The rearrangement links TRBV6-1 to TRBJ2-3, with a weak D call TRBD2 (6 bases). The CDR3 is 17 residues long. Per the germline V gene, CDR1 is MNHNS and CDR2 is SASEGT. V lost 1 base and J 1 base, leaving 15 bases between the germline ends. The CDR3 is CASSEEGRLTRTDTQYF. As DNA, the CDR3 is TGTGCCAGCAGTGAAGAGGGGAGGCTCACCCGCACAGATACGCAGTATTTT.

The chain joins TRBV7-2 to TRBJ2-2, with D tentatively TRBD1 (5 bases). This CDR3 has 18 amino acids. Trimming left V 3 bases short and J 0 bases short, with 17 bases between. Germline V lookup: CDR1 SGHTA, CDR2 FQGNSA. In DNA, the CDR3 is TGTGCCAGCAGCTTTGTCCTAAGGGGCGTCGCGAACACCGGGGAGCTGTTTTTT. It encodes CASSFVLRGVANTGELFF. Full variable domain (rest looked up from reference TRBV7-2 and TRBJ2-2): GAGVSQSPSNKVTEKGKDVELRCDPISGHTALYWYRQSLGQGLEFLIYFQGNSAPDKSGLPSDRFSAERTGGSVSTLTIQRTQQEDSAVYLCASSFVLRGVANTGELFFGEGSRLTVL.

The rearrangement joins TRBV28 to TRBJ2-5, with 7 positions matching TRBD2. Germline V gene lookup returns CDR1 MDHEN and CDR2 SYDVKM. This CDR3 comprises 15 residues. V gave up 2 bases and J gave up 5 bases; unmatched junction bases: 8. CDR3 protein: CASSLSTGGWETQYF. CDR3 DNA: TGTGCCAGCAGTTTAAGTACGGGGGGTTGGGAGACCCAGTACTTC.